Listed below are T cell receptor beta chains from one sample, sequenced in a study of regulatory T cells in long-lasting Graves disease. A single record per CDR3 protein comes from TCRdb applying MiXCR to the multiplex PCR reads. The sample includes roughly 700,000 distinct CDR3 sequences, around 30% of them seen just once. Here the sequenced sample was peripheral blood mononuclear cells (PBMCs), taken when the disease was refractory, from a patient treated with antithyroid drugs. The source is a female donor with Graves disease. Each CDR3 is given with its conserved first and last residue. A D gene is named only where the DNA matches it firmly. Size values are once, few and many counts, or a class for expanded clones, and some rows have none.

D gene: TRBD1; J gene: TRBJ1-2; clone size: -; V gene: TRBV7-9; CDR3 protein: CASSLSAGQGAYGYTF; CDR3 DNA: TGTGCCAGCAGCTTATCCGCGGGACAGGGTGCTTATGGCTACACCTTC
D gene: -; J gene: TRBJ2-5; clone size: -; V gene: TRBV7-9; CDR3 protein: CASSLVRKSGETQYF; CDR3 DNA: TGTGCCAGCAGCTTAGTCCGGAAAAGCGGGGAGACCCAGTACTTC
D gene: -; J gene: TRBJ2-7; clone size: -; V gene: TRBV5-1; CDR3 protein: CASSLGVWEEQYF; CDR3 DNA: TGCGCCAGCAGCTTGGGGGTATGGGAAGAGCAGTACTTC
D gene: -; J gene: TRBJ2-7; clone size: -; V gene: TRBV5-6; CDR3 protein: CASSLLNTYYEQYF; CDR3 DNA: TGTGCCAGCAGCCTACTTAACACCTACTACGAGCAGTACTTC
D gene: -; J gene: TRBJ1-2; clone size: -; V gene: TRBV29-1; CDR3 protein: CSVEPGAGGYTF; CDR3 DNA: TGCAGCGTTGAACCGGGGGCAGGTGGCTACACCTTC
D gene: TRBD2; J gene: TRBJ2-7; clone size: many; V gene: TRBV6-2/TRBV6-3; CDR3 protein: CASSEGLAGVYEQYF; CDR3 DNA: TGTGCCAGCAGCGAAGGGTTAGCGGGAGTCTACGAGCAGTACTTC
D gene: TRBD1; J gene: TRBJ2-7; clone size: many; V gene: TRBV2; CDR3 protein: CASSGTGDYEQYF; CDR3 DNA: TGTGCCAGCAGTGGGACAGGAGACTACGAGCAGTACTTC
D gene: -; J gene: TRBJ1-1; clone size: -; V gene: TRBV29-1; CDR3 protein: CSVGSGLNTEAFF; CDR3 DNA: TGCAGCGTTGGTTCTGGGCTAAACACTGAAGCTTTCTTT
D gene: -; J gene: TRBJ1-1; clone size: -; V gene: TRBV6-9; CDR3 protein: CASSYRSARPTTEAFF; CDR3 DNA: TGTGCCAGCAGTTACCGGTCTGCCCGACCGACCACTGAAGCTTTCTTT
D gene: -; J gene: TRBJ1-2; clone size: -; V gene: TRBV3-1; CDR3 protein: CASSQDFAGRGRYGYTF; CDR3 DNA: TGTGCCAGCAGCCAAGATTTTGCAGGCCGGGGCCGCTATGGCTACACCTTC
D gene: -; J gene: TRBJ2-7; clone size: -; V gene: TRBV7-2; CDR3 protein: CASSSSYYEQYF; CDR3 DNA: TGTGCCAGCAGCTCCTCCTACTACGAGCAGTACTTC
D gene: TRBD2; J gene: TRBJ2-1; clone size: -; V gene: TRBV2; CDR3 protein: CATTSGAYNEQFF; CDR3 DNA: TGTGCCACCACTAGCGGGGCTTACAATGAGCAGTTCTTC
D gene: -; J gene: TRBJ1-3; clone size: few; V gene: TRBV7-9; CDR3 protein: CASSLEGFGNTIYF; CDR3 DNA: TGTGCCAGCAGCTTAGAGGGGTTCGGAAACACCATATATTTT
D gene: TRBD1; J gene: TRBJ1-3; clone size: few; V gene: TRBV6-2/TRBV6-3; CDR3 protein: CASSYSTGGLGNTIYF; CDR3 DNA: TGTGCCAGCAGTTACTCGACAGGGGGGCTTGGAAACACCATATATTTT
D gene: -; J gene: TRBJ1-4; clone size: few; V gene: TRBV18; CDR3 protein: CASSPMQGAAHEKLFF; CDR3 DNA: TGTGCCAGCTCACCAATGCAGGGCGCGGCCCATGAAAAACTGTTTTTT
D gene: TRBD2; J gene: TRBJ2-7; clone size: -; V gene: TRBV20-1; CDR3 protein: CRAGDHEQYF; CDR3 DNA: TGCAGAGCGGGAGACCACGAGCAGTACTTC
D gene: TRBD1; J gene: TRBJ2-2; clone size: few; V gene: TRBV6-1; CDR3 protein: CASRDRVVTGELFF; CDR3 DNA: TGTGCCAGCCGGGACAGGGTGGTCACCGGGGAGCTGTTTTTT
D gene: TRBD2; J gene: TRBJ2-7; clone size: few; V gene: TRBV15; CDR3 protein: CATSRALAGEQYF; CDR3 DNA: TGTGCCACCAGCAGAGCACTAGCGGGCGAGCAGTACTTC
D gene: -; J gene: TRBJ2-5; clone size: -; V gene: TRBV6-1; CDR3 protein: CASSSGEGGTQYF; CDR3 DNA: TGTGCCAGCAGTTCCGGGGAGGGGGGGACCCAGTACTTC
D gene: TRBD2; J gene: TRBJ2-5; clone size: few; V gene: TRBV7-2; CDR3 protein: CASSPRLAGEGETQYF; CDR3 DNA: TGTGCCAGCAGCCCCCGACTAGCGGGAGAAGGGGAGACCCAGTACTTC
D gene: TRBD2; J gene: TRBJ2-5; clone size: few; V gene: TRBV20-1; CDR3 protein: CSARVGLAGDLNQETQYF; CDR3 DNA: TGCAGTGCTAGAGTGGGACTAGCGGGAGATTTGAATCAAGAGACCCAGTACTTC
D gene: -; J gene: TRBJ1-1; clone size: -; V gene: TRBV29-1; CDR3 protein: CSVVQSGQNTEAFF; CDR3 DNA: TGCAGCGTTGTACAGTCAGGACAGAACACTGAAGCTTTCTTT
D gene: TRBD1; J gene: TRBJ1-2; clone size: few; V gene: TRBV18; CDR3 protein: CASSPRGNNRGGYTF; CDR3 DNA: TGTGCCAGCTCACCAAGAGGAAATAACAGGGGCGGCTACACCTTC
D gene: -; J gene: TRBJ2-7; clone size: -; V gene: TRBV6-2/TRBV6-3; CDR3 protein: CASSYVVEQYF; CDR3 DNA: TGTGCCAGCAGTTATGTGGTCGAGCAGTACTTC
D gene: -; J gene: TRBJ2-7; clone size: -; V gene: TRBV7-9; CDR3 protein: CASSSHRRRTYEQYF; CDR3 DNA: TGTGCCAGCAGTAGCCACAGGAGGCGCACCTACGAGCAGTACTTC
D gene: -; J gene: TRBJ1-2; clone size: -; V gene: TRBV3-1; CDR3 protein: CASSHLTGGNYGYTF; CDR3 DNA: TGTGCCAGCAGCCACCTCACGGGGGGTAACTATGGCTACACCTTC
D gene: TRBD1; J gene: TRBJ1-2; clone size: -; V gene: TRBV7-9; CDR3 protein: CASSYHAGTGLDGKNYGYTF; CDR3 DNA: TGTGCCAGCAGCTACCACGCCGGGACAGGGCTAGATGGGAAAAACTATGGCTACACCTTC
D gene: -; J gene: TRBJ1-3; clone size: few; V gene: TRBV29-1; CDR3 protein: CSVVDTNSGNTIYF; CDR3 DNA: TGCAGCGTCGTTGACACAAACTCTGGAAACACCATATATTTT
D gene: -; J gene: TRBJ2-7; clone size: -; V gene: TRBV28; CDR3 protein: CATVTGGKVPYEQYF; CDR3 DNA: TGTGCCACCGTAACCGGGGGCAAGGTCCCCTACGAGCAGTACTTC
D gene: -; J gene: TRBJ2-6; clone size: few; V gene: TRBV7-9; CDR3 protein: CASSRTDPGANVLTF; CDR3 DNA: TGTGCCAGCAGCCGGACGGACCCTGGGGCCAACGTCCTGACTTTC
D gene: TRBD2; J gene: TRBJ2-7; clone size: -; V gene: TRBV6-9; CDR3 protein: CASSYVGGEQYF; CDR3 DNA: TGTGCCAGCAGTTACGTGGGGGGGGAGCAGTACTTC